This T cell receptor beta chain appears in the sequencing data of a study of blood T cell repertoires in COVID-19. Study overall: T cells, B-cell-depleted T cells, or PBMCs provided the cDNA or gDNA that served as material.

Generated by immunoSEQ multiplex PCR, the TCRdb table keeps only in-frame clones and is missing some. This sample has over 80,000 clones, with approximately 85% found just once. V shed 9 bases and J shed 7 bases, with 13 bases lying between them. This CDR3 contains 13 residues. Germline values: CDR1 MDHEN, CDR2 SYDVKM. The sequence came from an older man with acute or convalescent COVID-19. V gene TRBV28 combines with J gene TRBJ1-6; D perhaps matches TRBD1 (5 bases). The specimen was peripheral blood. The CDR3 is CASRGTGNSPLHF. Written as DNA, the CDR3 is TGTGCCAGTCGCGGGACGGGGAATTCACCCCTCCACTTT.